These 10 T cell receptor beta chains were all obtained from the same sample, sequenced in a study of blood T cells in healthy people across ages. PCR was performed a second time for about 6 to 11 cycles using a sample-barcoded 5' primer and a J-beta primer mix. Each CDR3 protein is one row after TCRdb ran MiXCR on the 5' RACE reads. The sample contains 1.5 million or so distinct CDR3 sequences, under 55% of which appear only once. Sequences were obtained from blood. Receptor source: a woman aged 18-30 years in good health.

This clonotype was detected only once. The chain joins TRBV7-6 to TRBJ2-3, with D unclear. This CDR3 has 14 residues. Trimming shortened V by 4 bases and J by 2 bases, and 10 bases separated the two germline ends. CDR1 and CDR2 from the germline V gene are SGHVS and FNYEAQ. CDR3 region: CASSWAGNTDTQYF. The CDR3 DNA sequence: TGTGCCAGCAGCTGGGCAGGAAACACAGATACGCAGTATTTT.

The sample holds a few counts of this clonotype. CDR3 DNA sequence: TGTGCCATCAGGGAGGACAGAGGACTCTATGGCTACACCTTC. Its protein product is CAIREDRGLYGYTF. V and J are TRBV10-3 and TRBJ1-2; D is possibly TRBD1 (6 bases). In germline, CDR1 is ENHRY, CDR2 SYGVKD. The CDR3 totals 14 residues. V lost 6 bases, J lost 4 bases, and 15 bases lay in between.

This chain links TRBV7-2 with TRBJ2-1, with D possibly matching TRBD1 (6 bases). The V end was cut by 5 bases, the J end by 8 bases, with 13 bases between. The CDR3 has 13 residues. The germline V gene encodes CDR1 SGHTA and CDR2 FQGNSA. CDR3 region: CASSAYTGHEQFF. The CDR3 bases are TGTGCCAGCAGCGCATATACAGGGCATGAGCAGTTCTTC. Together with reference TRBV7-2 and TRBJ2-1, the CDR3 gives the full variable domain: GAGVSQSPSNKVTEKGKDVELRCDPISGHTALYWYRQSLGQGLEFLIYFQGNSAPDKSGLPSDRFSAERTGGSVSTLTIQRTQQEDSAVYLCASSAYTGHEQFFGPGTRLTVL.

This chain joins TRBV3-1 and TRBJ2-4, with D possibly matching TRBD1 (8 bases). The length of the CDR3 is 14 residues. Between the trimmed V and J ends, which lost 4 bases and 13 bases, there was a span of 20 bases. CDR1 and CDR2 from the germline V gene are LGHDT and YNNKEL (reference sequence). In DNA, the CDR3 is TGTGCCAGCAGCCGACAGGGGAGTGCGGGAGAGCAGTACTTC. Its protein is CASSRQGSAGEQYF.

The rearrangement uses TRBV2 and TRBJ2-1; tentatively, D is TRBD2 (5 bases). In germline, CDR1 is SNHLY, CDR2 FYNNEI. Trimming left V 7 bases short and J 0 bases short, with 13 bases between. The CDR3 is made up of 15 amino acids. The CDR3 spells CASIREPSSYNEQFF. For the CDR3, the DNA is TGTGCCAGCATTAGGGAGCCGAGCTCCTACAATGAGCAGTTCTTC.

The chain carries TRBV5-4 and TRBJ2-5; 12 nucleotides line up with TRBD2. With the DNA end fitting TRBJ2-7 better, the J assignment may be wrong. CDR1 and CDR2 from the germline V gene are SGHNT and YYREEE (reference sequence). The CDR3 has 16 residues. The CDR3 reads CASSPAVGLAGYEQYF. The CDR3 DNA reads TGTGCCAGCAGCCCTGCCGTGGGACTAGCGGGTTACGAGCAGTACTTC.

In its sample, this clonotype was seen once. The junction and the germline gene differ at one end; a read error may be behind it. The chain uses TRBV7-8 and TRBJ1-5; 9 positions agree with TRBD1. Per the germline V gene, CDR1 is SGHVS and CDR2 is FQNEAQ. The CDR3 sequence is 17 residues long. CDR3: CAGSLSARGQGGQPQHF. CDR3 nucleotide sequence: TGTGCCGGCAGCTTATCAGCAAGGGGACAGGGAGGTCAGCCCCAGCATTTT.

This clonotype was seen only a few times. The J gene is TRBJ1-2, the V gene TRBV20-1; D uncertain. The CDR3 has 14 amino acids. Per the germline V gene, CDR1 is DFQATT and CDR2 is SNEGSKA (reference sequence). Trimming left V 0 bases short and J 3 bases short, with 11 bases between. CDR3 nucleotides: TGCAGTGCTAGAGATACGTGGATGGACTATGGCTACACCTTC. It translates to CSARDTWMDYGYTF.

The chain links TRBV4-1 to TRBJ1-1, with TRBD1 as a possible D gene (5 bases). The V end was cut by 5 bases, the J end by 2 bases, with 9 bases between. CDR3 length equals 13 residues. CDR1 is MGHRA, CDR2 YSYEKL, per germline. CDR3: CASSGGFNTEAFF. DNA for the CDR3: TGCGCCAGCAGCGGGGGGTTTAACACTGAAGCTTTCTTT.

The rearrangement joins TRBV9 to TRBJ2-3; maybe TRBD2 (6 bases). This CDR3 is 15 amino acids long. V lost 6 bases to trimming and J lost 5 bases, with 19 bases between them. CDR1 and CDR2 (germline): SGDLS, YYNGEE. The CDR3 region is CASTFSGVGGDTQYF. The CDR3 DNA sequence: TGTGCCAGCACTTTCTCGGGAGTGGGCGGAGATACGCAGTATTTT.